Reported below is one T cell receptor (beta chain). Its antigen is still unknown. No base qualities exist here, and no much larger clone lies one base off it. This record belongs to a study of a mutant IDH1 vaccine in newly diagnosed glioma (dated by TCRdb to 2020 to 2023). Looking at the study overall: Vaccination began 4-6 weeks after radiotherapy alone, or alongside temozolomide cycles in the chemotherapy-containing groups. Peripheral blood was drawn at six visits: V03 (baseline), V05, V07, V10, V12 and V13. Of the approximately 30 treated patients, around 62% were male and roughly 40% were female, and a mean age of roughly 40 years was recorded. Before enrollment, most patients had been given radiochemotherapy with temozolomide as standard therapy, while the rest had received either radiotherapy alone or temozolomide alone. The week-35 safety follow-up took place at visit V12, and the week-47 end of study took place at visit V13. Longitudinal TCRB deep sequencing was done for 25 to 30 treated patients, wherever samples were available for exploratory analyses.

Libraries were prepared through the immunoSEQ multiplex PCR assay. Rearranged TCR beta chain sequences were amplified using the hsTCRB Kit according to the manufacturer's protocol. Sequencing of TCRB libraries was carried out on an Illumina MiSeq. Per the original workflow: Demultiplexing, trimming and gene mapping were performed with the kit vendor's proprietary platform. As stored in TCRdb, this immuneACCESS dataset retains in-frame rearrangements with V and J assigned. A fraction of the clones does not appear; measured against another copy, unresolved V genes explain less than half of the discrepancy, and the remainder lacks a known reason. V and J calls plus clone size are reproduced from that table; the DNA served to infer D and trimming. In this sample the table shows roughly 60,000 clones, roughly 80% of which occur a single time. 5.4% of the sample belongs to the ten largest clones. The time point label, read with the paper, signifies: week 35, safety follow-up. Each vaccine dose, consisting of 300 ug of a 20-mer mutant IDH1 peptide in Montanide, was administered subcutaneously with topical imiquimod. Patients were given eight vaccinations, in weeks 1, 3, 5, 7, 11, 15, 19 and 23, which matched visits V03 through V10. All donors had newly diagnosed IDH1-mutant astrocytomas of WHO grade 3 or 4 that showed loss of nuclear ATRX. The samples were drawn from NOA16, a multicentre, single-arm, open-label phase I trial in Germany that tested a mutant IDH1 peptide vaccine in humans for the first time. The DNeasy Blood and Tissue Kit was used to extract genomic DNA from EDTA blood for TCRB sequencing.

Overall study results and their limits: According to the authors, sample limitations meant that analyses of patient blood samples could not be reproduced. Pseudoprogression appeared unrelated to alterations in the top peripheral T cell clonotypes detected by TCRB sequencing. PBMC samples for TCRB deep sequencing were selected based on availability. Across multiple MHC alleles, vaccine-induced immune responses were seen in around 93% of patients.

This sequence originates from a man aged 35 to 55 with glioma. The sequenced sample was PBMCs, obtained from a glioma patient whose treatment included an IDH1 peptide vaccine.

The CDR3 protein is CASSVDGAEQFF. The bases read TGTGCCAGCAGCGTAGATGGTGCTGAGCAGTTCTTC. The chain joins TRBV9 to TRBJ2-1; the D gene remains uncertain. The junction carries 7 bases between V and J, which are trimmed by 0 bases and 9 bases respectively. The CDR3 runs 12 amino acids, cysteine and phenylalanine included. Only the CDR3 DNA is retained, 36 bases long and in frame from the first base. Based on the germline V gene, the CDR1 and CDR2 sequences are SGDLS and YYNGEE.